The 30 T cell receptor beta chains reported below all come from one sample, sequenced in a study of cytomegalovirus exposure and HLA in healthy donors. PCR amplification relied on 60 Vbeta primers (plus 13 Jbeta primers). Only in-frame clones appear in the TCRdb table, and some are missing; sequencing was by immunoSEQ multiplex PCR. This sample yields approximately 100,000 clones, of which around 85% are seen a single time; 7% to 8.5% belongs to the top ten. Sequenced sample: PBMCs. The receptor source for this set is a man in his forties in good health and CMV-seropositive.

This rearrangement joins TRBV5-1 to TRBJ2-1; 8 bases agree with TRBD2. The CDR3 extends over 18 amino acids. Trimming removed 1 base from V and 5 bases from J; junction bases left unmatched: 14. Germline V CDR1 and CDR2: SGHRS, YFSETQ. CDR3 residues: CASSLTTGGPRDHNEQFF. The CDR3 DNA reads TGCGCCAGCAGCTTGACGACGGGAGGGCCTCGGGATCACAATGAGCAGTTCTTC.

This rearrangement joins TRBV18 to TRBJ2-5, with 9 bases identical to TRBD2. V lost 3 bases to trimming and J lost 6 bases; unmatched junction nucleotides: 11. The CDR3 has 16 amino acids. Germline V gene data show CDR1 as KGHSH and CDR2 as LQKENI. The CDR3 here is CASSPGLAQAGQTQYF. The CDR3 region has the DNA TGTGCCAGCTCACCCGGACTAGCGCAAGCCGGGCAGACCCAGTACTTC.

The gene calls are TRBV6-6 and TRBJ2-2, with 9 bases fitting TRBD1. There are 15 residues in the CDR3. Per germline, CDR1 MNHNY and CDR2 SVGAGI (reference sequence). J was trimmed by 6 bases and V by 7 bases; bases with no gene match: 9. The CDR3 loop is CASTPGQGWAGELFF. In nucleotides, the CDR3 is TGTGCCAGCACCCCGGGACAGGGTTGGGCCGGGGAGCTGTTTTTT.

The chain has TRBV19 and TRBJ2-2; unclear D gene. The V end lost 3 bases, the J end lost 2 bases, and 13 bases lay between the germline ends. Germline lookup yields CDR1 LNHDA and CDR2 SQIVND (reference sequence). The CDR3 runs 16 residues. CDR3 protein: CASSIFHSKNTGELFF. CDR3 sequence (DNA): TGTGCCAGTAGTATTTTCCACTCCAAAAACACCGGGGAGCTGTTTTTT.

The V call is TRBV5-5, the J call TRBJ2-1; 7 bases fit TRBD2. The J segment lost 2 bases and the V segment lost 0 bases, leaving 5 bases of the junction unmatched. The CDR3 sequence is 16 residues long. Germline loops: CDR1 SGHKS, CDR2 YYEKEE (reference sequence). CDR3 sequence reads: CASSLGLAATYNEQFF. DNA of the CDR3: TGTGCCAGCAGCTTGGGTCTAGCGGCGACCTACAATGAGCAGTTCTTC.

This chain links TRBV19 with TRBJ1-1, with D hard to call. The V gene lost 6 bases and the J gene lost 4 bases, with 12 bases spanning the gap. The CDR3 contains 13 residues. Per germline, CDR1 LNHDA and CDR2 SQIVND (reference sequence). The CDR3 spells CASSPRGATEAFF. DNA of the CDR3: TGTGCCAGTAGCCCTCGGGGAGCCACTGAAGCTTTCTTT.

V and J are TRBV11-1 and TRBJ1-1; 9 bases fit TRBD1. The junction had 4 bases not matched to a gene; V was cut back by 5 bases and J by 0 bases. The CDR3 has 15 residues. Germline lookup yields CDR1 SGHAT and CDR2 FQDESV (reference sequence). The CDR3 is CASSRRTGVNTEAFF. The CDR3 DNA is TGTGCCAGCAGCCGGCGGACAGGGGTGAACACTGAAGCTTTCTTT.

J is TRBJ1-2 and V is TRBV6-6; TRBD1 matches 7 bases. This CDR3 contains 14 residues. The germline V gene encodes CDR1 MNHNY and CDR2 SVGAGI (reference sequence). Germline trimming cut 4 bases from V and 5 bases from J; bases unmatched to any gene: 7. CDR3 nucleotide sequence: TGTGCCAGCAGTTCCCTCGACAGGGATTATGGCTACACCTTC. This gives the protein CASSSLDRDYGYTF.

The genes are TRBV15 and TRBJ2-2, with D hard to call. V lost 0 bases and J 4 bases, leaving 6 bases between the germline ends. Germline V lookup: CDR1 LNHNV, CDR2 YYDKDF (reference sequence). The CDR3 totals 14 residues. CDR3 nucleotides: TGTGCCACCAGCAGAGACCACAGCACCGGGGAGCTGTTTTTT. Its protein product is CATSRDHSTGELFF.

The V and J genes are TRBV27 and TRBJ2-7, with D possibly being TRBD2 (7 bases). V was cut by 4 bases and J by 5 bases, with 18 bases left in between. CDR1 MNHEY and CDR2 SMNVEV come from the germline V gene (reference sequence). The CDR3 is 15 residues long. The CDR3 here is CASSSAGAIKNEQYF. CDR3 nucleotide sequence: TGTGCCAGCAGTTCCGCGGGGGCAATTAAAAACGAGCAGTACTTC.

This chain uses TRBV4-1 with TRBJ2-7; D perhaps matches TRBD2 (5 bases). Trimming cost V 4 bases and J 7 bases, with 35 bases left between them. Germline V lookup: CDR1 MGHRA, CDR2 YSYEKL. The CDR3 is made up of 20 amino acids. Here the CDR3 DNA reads TGCGCCAGCAGCCGTAGCCGTTCCCCCGTAGGCGGGTCGGATTCGGGAGAGCAGTACTTC. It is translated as CASSRSRSPVGGSDSGEQYF.

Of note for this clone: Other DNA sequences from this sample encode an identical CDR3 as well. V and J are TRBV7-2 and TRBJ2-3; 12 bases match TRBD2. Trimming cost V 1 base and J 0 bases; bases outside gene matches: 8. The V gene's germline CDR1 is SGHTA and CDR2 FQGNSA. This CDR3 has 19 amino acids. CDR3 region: CASSLVWTSGVTSTDTQYF. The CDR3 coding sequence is TGTGCCAGCAGCTTAGTATGGACTAGCGGGGTGACTAGCACAGATACGCAGTATTTT.

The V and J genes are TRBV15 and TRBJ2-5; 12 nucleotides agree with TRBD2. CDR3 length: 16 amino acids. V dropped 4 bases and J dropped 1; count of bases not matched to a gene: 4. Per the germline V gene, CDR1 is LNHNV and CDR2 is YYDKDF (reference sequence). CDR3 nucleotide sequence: TGTGCCACCAGCATCGGACTAGCGGGGTCCCAAGAGACCCAGTACTTC. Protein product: CATSIGLAGSQETQYF.

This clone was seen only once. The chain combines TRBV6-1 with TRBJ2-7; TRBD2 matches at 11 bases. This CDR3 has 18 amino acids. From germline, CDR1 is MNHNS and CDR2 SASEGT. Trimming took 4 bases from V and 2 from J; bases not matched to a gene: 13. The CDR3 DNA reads TGTGCCAGCAGTGTCGAGGGACTAGCGGACCTTCTAACCTACGAGCAGTACTTC. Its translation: CASSVEGLADLLTYEQYF.

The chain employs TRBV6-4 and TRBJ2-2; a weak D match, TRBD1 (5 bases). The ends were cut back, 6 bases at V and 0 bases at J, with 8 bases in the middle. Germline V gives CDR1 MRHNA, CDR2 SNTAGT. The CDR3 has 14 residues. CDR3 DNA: TGTGCCAGCAGCGTGACAGCGAACACCGGGGAGCTGTTTTTT. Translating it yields CASSVTANTGELFF.

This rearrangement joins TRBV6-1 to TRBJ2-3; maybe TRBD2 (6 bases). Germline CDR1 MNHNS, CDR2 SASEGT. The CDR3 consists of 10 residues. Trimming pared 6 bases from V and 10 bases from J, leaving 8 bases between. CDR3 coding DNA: TGTGCCAGCAGGGGAGGAGCGCAGTATTTT. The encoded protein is CASRGGAQYF.

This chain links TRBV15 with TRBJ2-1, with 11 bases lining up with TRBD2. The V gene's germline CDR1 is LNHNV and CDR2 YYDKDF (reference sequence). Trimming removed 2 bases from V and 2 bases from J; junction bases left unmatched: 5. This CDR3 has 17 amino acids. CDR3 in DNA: TGTGCCACCAGCAGACTAGCGGGGGGCTCACCCTACAATGAGCAGTTCTTC. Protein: CATSRLAGGSPYNEQFF. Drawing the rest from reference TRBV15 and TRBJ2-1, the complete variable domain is DAMVIQNPRYQVTQFGKPVTLSCSQTLNHNVMYWYQQKSSQAPKLLFHYYDKDFNNEADTPDNFQSRRPNTSFCFLDIRSPGLGDTAMYLCATSRLAGGSPYNEQFFGPGTRLTVL.

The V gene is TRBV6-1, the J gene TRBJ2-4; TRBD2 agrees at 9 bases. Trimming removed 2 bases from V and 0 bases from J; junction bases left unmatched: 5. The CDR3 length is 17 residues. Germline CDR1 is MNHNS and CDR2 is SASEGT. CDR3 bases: TGTGCCAGCAGTGAACGCCTAGCGGGGCTAGCCAAAAACATTCAGTACTTC. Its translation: CASSERLAGLAKNIQYF.

The CDR3 nucleotides read TGCGCCAGCTGCCGGGACACTTCCTACGAGCAGTACTTC. Amino acid sequence: CASCRDTSYEQYF. The chain uses TRBV5-1 and TRBJ2-7; TRBD1 might be the D (6 bases). The germline V and J ends were trimmed by 7 bases and 1 base, with 12 bases remaining between them. The CDR3 length is 13 residues. The germline gives CDR1 SGHRS, CDR2 YFSETQ.

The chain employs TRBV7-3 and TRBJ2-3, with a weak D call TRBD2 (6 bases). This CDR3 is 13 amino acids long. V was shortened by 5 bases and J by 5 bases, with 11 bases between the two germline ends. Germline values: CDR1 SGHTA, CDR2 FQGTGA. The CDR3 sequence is CASSAPEGDTQYF. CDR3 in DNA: TGTGCCAGCAGCGCCCCGGAGGGAGATACGCAGTATTTT.

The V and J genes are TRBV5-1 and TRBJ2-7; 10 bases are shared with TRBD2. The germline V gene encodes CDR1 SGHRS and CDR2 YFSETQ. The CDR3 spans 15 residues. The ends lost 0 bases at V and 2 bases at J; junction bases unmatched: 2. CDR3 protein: CASSLALAGAYEQYF. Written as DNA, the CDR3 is TGCGCCAGCAGCTTGGCGCTAGCGGGAGCCTACGAGCAGTACTTC. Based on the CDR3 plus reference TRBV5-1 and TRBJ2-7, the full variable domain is KAGVTQTPRYLIKTRGQQVTLSCSPISGHRSVSWYQQTPGQGLQFLFEYFSETQRNKGNFPGRFSGRQFSNSRSEMNVSTLELGDSALYLCASSLALAGAYEQYFGPGTRLTVT.

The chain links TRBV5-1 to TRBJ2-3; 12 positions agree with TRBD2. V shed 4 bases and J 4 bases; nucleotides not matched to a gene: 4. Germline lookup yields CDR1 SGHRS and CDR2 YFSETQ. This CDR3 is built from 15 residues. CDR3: CASSLTSGGSDTQYF. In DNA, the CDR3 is TGCGCCAGCAGCCTCACTAGCGGGGGGTCAGATACGCAGTATTTT. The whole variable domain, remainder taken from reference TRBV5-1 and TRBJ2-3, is KAGVTQTPRYLIKTRGQQVTLSCSPISGHRSVSWYQQTPGQGLQFLFEYFSETQRNKGNFPGRFSGRQFSNSRSEMNVSTLELGDSALYLCASSLTSGGSDTQYFGPGTRLTVL.

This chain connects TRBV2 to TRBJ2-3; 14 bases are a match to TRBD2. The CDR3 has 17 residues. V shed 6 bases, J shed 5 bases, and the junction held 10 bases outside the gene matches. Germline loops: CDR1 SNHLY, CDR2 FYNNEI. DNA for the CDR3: TGTGCCAGCAGACCTATGGGACTAGCGGGAGTGGGAGATACGCAGTATTTT. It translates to CASRPMGLAGVGDTQYF.

CDR3 sequence (DNA): TGTGCCAGCAGGCCGGGCCTCGGGGGCGAGCAGTACTTC. As protein: CASRPGLGGEQYF. The V call is TRBV6-1, the J call TRBJ2-7; possible D gene TRBD2, 6 bases. Trimming cost V 6 bases and J 6 bases, with 15 bases left between them. The CDR3 consists of 13 residues. Germline lookup yields CDR1 MNHNS and CDR2 SASEGT.

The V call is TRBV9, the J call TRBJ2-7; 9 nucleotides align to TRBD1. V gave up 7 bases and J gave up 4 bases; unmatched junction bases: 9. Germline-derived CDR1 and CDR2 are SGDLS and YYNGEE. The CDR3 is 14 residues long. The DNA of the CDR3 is TGTGCCAGCGGGCCGGGACAGGGTTTTTACGAGCAGTACTTC. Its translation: CASGPGQGFYEQYF.

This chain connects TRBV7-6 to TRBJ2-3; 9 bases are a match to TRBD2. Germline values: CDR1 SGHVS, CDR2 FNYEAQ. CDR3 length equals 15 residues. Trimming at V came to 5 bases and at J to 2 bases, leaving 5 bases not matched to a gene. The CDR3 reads CASSPSGGNTDTQYF. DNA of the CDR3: TGTGCCAGCAGCCCCAGCGGGGGGAACACAGATACGCAGTATTTT.

The DNA for the CDR3 is TGCGCCAGCAGCCAAGATCGGCGGGAGACCCCCGCGTTTTATAATTCACCCCTCCACTTT. Its protein is CASSQDRRETPAFYNSPLHF. This chain uses TRBV4-1 with TRBJ1-6; D is unclear. Germline V CDR1 and CDR2: MGHRA, YSYEKL. The V gene lost 0 bases and the J gene lost 4 bases, with 22 bases spanning the gap. The CDR3 spans 20 residues.

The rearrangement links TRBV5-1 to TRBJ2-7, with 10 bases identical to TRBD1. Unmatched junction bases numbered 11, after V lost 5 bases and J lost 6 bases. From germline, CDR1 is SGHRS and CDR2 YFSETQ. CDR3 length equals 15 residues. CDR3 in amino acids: CASSFLRDRGGEQYF. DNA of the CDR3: TGCGCCAGCAGTTTCCTTCGGGACAGGGGTGGCGAGCAGTACTTC.

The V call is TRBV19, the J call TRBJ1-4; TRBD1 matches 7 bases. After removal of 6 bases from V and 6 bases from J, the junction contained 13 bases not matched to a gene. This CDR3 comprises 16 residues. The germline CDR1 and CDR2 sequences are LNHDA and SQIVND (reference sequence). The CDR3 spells CASSAGDSKGYEKLFF. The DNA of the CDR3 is TGTGCCAGTAGCGCAGGGGACAGTAAAGGATATGAAAAACTGTTTTTT.

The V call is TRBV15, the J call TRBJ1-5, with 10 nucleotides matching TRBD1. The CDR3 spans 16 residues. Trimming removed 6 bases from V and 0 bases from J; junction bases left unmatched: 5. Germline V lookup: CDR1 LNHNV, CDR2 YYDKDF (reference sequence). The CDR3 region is CATRTTGGFSNQPQHF. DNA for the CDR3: TGTGCCACCAGGACGACAGGGGGCTTTAGCAATCAGCCCCAGCATTTT. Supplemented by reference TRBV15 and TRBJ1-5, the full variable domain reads DAMVIQNPRYQVTQFGKPVTLSCSQTLNHNVMYWYQQKSSQAPKLLFHYYDKDFNNEADTPDNFQSRRPNTSFCFLDIRSPGLGDTAMYLCATRTTGGFSNQPQHFGDGTRLSIL.